This TCR beta chain was sequenced for a study of cytomegalovirus exposure and HLA in healthy donors. Both 60 Vbeta primers and 13 Jbeta primers went into the PCR. Profiling relied on immunoSEQ multiplex PCR, and the TCRdb table lists in-frame clones only, not all of them. Here the sample spans 100,000 to 150,000 clones, about 68% being singletons. Germline loops: CDR1 GTSNPN, CDR2 SVGIG (reference sequence). The V end was cut by 0 bases, the J end by 11 bases, with 8 bases between. The CDR3 extends over 12 amino acids. Specimen: PBMCs. The sequence was obtained from a man in his forties in good health and CMV-seropositive. V and J are TRBV30 and TRBJ1-6; D is ambiguous. The CDR3 DNA follows: TGTGCCTGGAGTGTAAATTTCGCACCCCTCCACTTT. This codes for CAWSVNFAPLHF.